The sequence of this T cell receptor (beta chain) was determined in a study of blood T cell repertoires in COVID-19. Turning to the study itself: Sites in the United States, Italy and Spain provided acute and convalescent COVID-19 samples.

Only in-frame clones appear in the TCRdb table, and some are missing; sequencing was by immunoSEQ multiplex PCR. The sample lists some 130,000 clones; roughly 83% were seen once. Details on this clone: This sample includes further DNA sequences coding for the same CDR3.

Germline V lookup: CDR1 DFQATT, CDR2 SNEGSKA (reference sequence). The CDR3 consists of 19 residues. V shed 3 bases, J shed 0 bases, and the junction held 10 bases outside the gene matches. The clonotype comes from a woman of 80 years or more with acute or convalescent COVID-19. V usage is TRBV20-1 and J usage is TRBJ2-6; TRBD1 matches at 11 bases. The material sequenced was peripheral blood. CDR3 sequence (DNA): TGCAGTGCTAGTAGAGGGACCGGGACAGGGGGCTCTGGGGCCAACGTCCTGACTTTC. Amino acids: CSASRGTGTGGSGANVLTF.